These 26 T cell receptor beta chains were sequenced from one sample in a study of lymphopenia after photon versus proton radiotherapy. Method: immunoSEQ multiplex PCR; TCRdb's copy keeps in-frame clones and lacks some. This table has 65,000 or so clones, approximately 90% appearing once. Sample: peripheral blood, taken from a patient treated with proton-based radiotherapy. These receptor sequences come from a man at least 80 years old with esophageal cancer.

The rearrangement links TRBV6-6 to TRBJ2-2, with TRBD2 matching over 8 bases. Germline V gives CDR1 MNHNY, CDR2 SVGAGI (reference sequence). V dropped 10 bases and J dropped 2; count of bases not matched to a gene: 9. The CDR3 contains 15 residues. This CDR3 is CATNLGTSNTGELFF. CDR3 bases: TGTGCCACGAACCTCGGGACTAGTAACACCGGGGAGCTGTTTTTT.

The chain combines TRBV5-1 with TRBJ1-2; tentatively, D is TRBD1 (5 bases). Germline V lookup: CDR1 SGHRS, CDR2 YFSETQ. The V and J ends lost 0 bases and 4 bases respectively, with 13 bases between them. The CDR3 has 15 residues. CDR3 loop: CASSLESRTPYGYTF. As DNA, the CDR3 is TGCGCCAGCAGCTTGGAAAGTCGGACACCCTATGGCTACACCTTC. Using reference TRBV5-1 and TRBJ1-2 for the parts outside the CDR3, the full variable domain is KAGVTQTPRYLIKTRGQQVTLSCSPISGHRSVSWYQQTPGQGLQFLFEYFSETQRNKGNFPGRFSGRQFSNSRSEMNVSTLELGDSALYLCASSLESRTPYGYTFGSGTRLTVV.

The J gene is TRBJ2-7, the V gene TRBV6-6; unclear D gene. V lost 0 bases, J lost 1 base, and 7 bases lay in between. Germline V gene data show CDR1 as MNHNY and CDR2 as SVGAGI (reference sequence). There are 14 residues in the CDR3. CDR3 residues: CASSYSSTSYEQYF. The CDR3 region has the DNA TGTGCCAGCAGTTACTCGAGCACGTCCTACGAGCAGTACTTC.

The chain recombines TRBV6-5 with TRBJ2-7; a weak D match, TRBD2 (6 bases). Trimming removed 7 bases from V and 2 bases from J, with 15 bases in between. The CDR3 length is 14 residues. CDR1 MNHEY and CDR2 SVGAGI come from the germline V gene. The CDR3 DNA is TGTGCCAGCAAAAGGAGGGGATCAACCTACGAGCAGTACTTC. Translating it yields CASKRRGSTYEQYF.

This clone was observed a handful of times. The chain recombines TRBV29-1 with TRBJ1-2; maybe TRBD1 (5 bases). CDR1 is SQVTM and CDR2 is ANQGSEA in the germline V gene. The CDR3 totals 10 residues. Trimming pared 3 bases from V and 7 bases from J, leaving 6 bases between. CDR3 DNA sequence: TGCAGCGTTGACAGGGTTGGCTACACCTTC. Residues: CSVDRVGYTF.

As for this clone: The junction departs from the called germline gene at one end, perhaps through a read error. The V and J genes are TRBV2 and TRBJ2-5; 7 bases are shared with TRBD1. This CDR3 contains 12 residues. The germline V gene encodes CDR1 SNHLY and CDR2 FYNNEI. The CDR3 bases are TGTGCCAGCAATGAAGGCAGACAGGGCTGGAACTTC. It translates to CASNEGRQGWNF.

This chain joins TRBV5-4 and TRBJ2-1; TRBD2 agrees at 15 bases. The V segment lost 3 bases and the J segment 9 bases; nucleotides outside the gene matches: 4. Germline lookup yields CDR1 SGHNT and CDR2 YYREEE (reference sequence). The CDR3 runs to 15 residues. The CDR3 spells CASSSGLAGGGEQFF. For the CDR3, the DNA is TGTGCCAGCAGCTCGGGACTAGCGGGAGGCGGTGAGCAGTTCTTC.

The chain joins TRBV18 to TRBJ1-2; D uncertain. Trimming took 6 bases from V and 7 from J, leaving 15 bases between them. Germline V gene sequence: CDR1 KGHSH, CDR2 LQKENI. The CDR3 length is 13 residues. The CDR3 sequence: CASSPQEGFGYTF. The CDR3 DNA is TGTGCCAGCTCCCCGCAGGAGGGCTTTGGCTACACCTTC.

This chain uses TRBV27 with TRBJ1-4; 9 bases align to TRBD1. Germline loops: CDR1 MNHEY, CDR2 SMNVEV (reference sequence). With V trimmed by 6 bases and J by 11 bases, 10 bases remained unmatched. This CDR3 is 14 amino acids long. The DNA for the CDR3 is TGTGCCAGCAGCTATACAGGGGGCCCAGGCAAACTGTTTTTT. Translation: CASSYTGGPGKLFF.

This clone was counted a single time. The chain is built from TRBV4-3 and TRBJ1-2; D is possibly TRBD1 (5 bases). This CDR3 is 17 amino acids long. Germline V CDR1 and CDR2: LGHNA, YSLEER. V was shortened by 0 bases and J by 3 bases, with 17 bases between the two germline ends. The CDR3 spells CASSQEGARAYYYGYTF. CDR3 DNA sequence: TGCGCCAGCAGCCAAGAAGGGGCACGGGCCTACTACTATGGCTACACCTTC.

This chain joins TRBV5-6 and TRBJ2-7; weak D call: TRBD2 (6 bases). The V end was cut by 5 bases, the J end by 6 bases, with 9 bases between. The CDR3 loop spans 11 amino acids. The germline CDR1 and CDR2 sequences are SGHDT and YYEEEE. The CDR3 loop reads CASSGGPEQYF. Here the CDR3 DNA reads TGTGCCAGCAGTGGAGGGCCCGAGCAGTACTTC.

The V gene is TRBV19, the J gene TRBJ1-1; 8 bases agree with TRBD1. This CDR3 comprises 14 residues. V was clipped by 10 bases and J by 2 bases; unmatched bases: 9. CDR1 is LNHDA and CDR2 is SQIVND in the germline V gene (reference sequence). This chain's CDR3 is CAILPGGTNTEAFF. The CDR3 DNA is TGTGCCATCCTCCCAGGGGGCACCAACACTGAAGCTTTCTTT.

As DNA, the CDR3 is TGTGCCAGTAGTTTCCCCCCGGCAGGGGCGAACACCGGGGAGCTGTTTTTT. Protein sequence: CASSFPPAGANTGELFF. The genes are TRBV19 and TRBJ2-2; the D gene is possibly TRBD1 (6 bases). Trimming shortened V by 5 bases and J by 0 bases, and 16 bases separated the two germline ends. Germline V gives CDR1 LNHDA, CDR2 SQIVND (reference sequence). This CDR3 is 17 amino acids long.

Only one count was recorded for this clone. The rearrangement joins TRBV4-3 to TRBJ1-6, with D unclear. Trimming took off 4 bases at V and 3 bases at J, with 13 bases between the two ends. This CDR3 is built from 16 residues. Germline V gene data show CDR1 as LGHNA and CDR2 as YSLEER. In DNA, the CDR3 is TGCGCCAGCAGCCGAGTGGCCCGCCTCTATAATTCACCCCTCCACTTT. Translating gives CASSRVARLYNSPLHF.

J is TRBJ2-1 and V is TRBV9; 12 bases align to TRBD2. CDR3 length: 15 amino acids. The germline CDR1 and CDR2 sequences are SGDLS and YYNGEE. After removal of 0 bases from V and 8 bases from J, the junction contained 3 bases not matched to a gene. CDR3 region: CASSVGTSGIDEQFF. Written as DNA, the CDR3 is TGTGCCAGCAGCGTAGGGACTAGCGGGATCGATGAGCAGTTCTTC.

The chain has TRBV7-2 and TRBJ1-1, with 7 bases matching TRBD1. Germline V gives CDR1 SGHTA, CDR2 FQGNSA. Trimming took 6 bases from V and 10 from J; bases not matched to a gene: 8. The CDR3 contains 12 residues. DNA of the CDR3: TGTGCCAGCAGTTCAACTCAGGGGGGAGCTTTCTTT. The encoded protein is CASSSTQGGAFF.

This clone was seen once. J is TRBJ1-4 and V is TRBV5-6; the D is unclear. The CDR3 spans 14 residues. The ends were cut back, 4 bases at V and 8 bases at J, with 15 bases in the middle. Germline-derived CDR1 and CDR2 are SGHDT and YYEEEE. The CDR3 protein is CASSDFLGKEKLFF. The CDR3 coding sequence is TGTGCCAGCAGCGATTTCCTAGGGAAGGAAAAACTGTTTTTT.

The CDR3 DNA reads as TGTGCCTGGAGTGTACGAAATGAGCAGTTCTTC. Residues: CAWSVRNEQFF. V gene TRBV30 combines with J gene TRBJ2-1; D remains ambiguous. The CDR3 totals 11 residues. V dropped 0 bases and J dropped 7 bases, with 4 bases sitting between them. Germline V CDR1 and CDR2: GTSNPN, SVGIG (reference sequence).

This chain uses TRBV7-2 with TRBJ1-6; D is uncertain. This CDR3 is 14 amino acids long. The germline V gene has CDR1 SGHTA and CDR2 FQGNSA. Trimming removed 6 bases from V and 7 bases from J, with 13 bases in between. In DNA form, the CDR3 reads TGTGCCAGCAGTATACTAGAGGGCAATTCACCCCTCCACTTT. Amino acid sequence: CASSILEGNSPLHF.

V usage is TRBV5-1 and J usage is TRBJ2-3; TRBD2 is a possible D gene (6 bases). Deletions cut 1 base from V and 5 bases from J, with 11 bases between. This CDR3 contains 14 residues. Germline-derived CDR1 and CDR2 are SGHRS and YFSETQ. The CDR3 reads CASSLWRGIDTQYF. The CDR3, as DNA: TGCGCCAGCAGCTTGTGGAGGGGAATAGATACGCAGTATTTT. The variable domain in full, with the rest retrieved from reference TRBV5-1 and TRBJ2-3, is KAGVTQTPRYLIKTRGQQVTLSCSPISGHRSVSWYQQTPGQGLQFLFEYFSETQRNKGNFPGRFSGRQFSNSRSEMNVSTLELGDSALYLCASSLWRGIDTQYFGPGTRLTVL.

This clone has just one count. The V call is TRBV2, the J call TRBJ1-4; TRBD1 might be the D (5 bases). Per germline, CDR1 SNHLY and CDR2 FYNNEI. V lost 5 bases, J lost 8 bases, and 18 bases lay in between. The CDR3 is 15 amino acids. DNA of the CDR3: TGTGCCAGCAGTCCCGGGGGACCGGGGGAGGAAAAACTGTTTTTT. This sequence encodes CASSPGGPGEEKLFF.

The chain links TRBV5-8 to TRBJ2-2; D gene unclear. Germline lookup yields CDR1 SGHTS and CDR2 YDEGEE. Deletions cut 4 bases from V and 5 bases from J, with 12 bases between. The CDR3 runs 14 residues. Here the CDR3 DNA reads TGTGCCAGCAGCGGGCGTATTTTAACCGGGGAGCTGTTTTTT. Protein sequence: CASSGRILTGELFF.

V and J are TRBV6-5 and TRBJ1-6, with 9 bases aligning to TRBD1. The CDR3 length is 14 residues. J lost 8 bases, V lost 8 bases, and 7 bases had no gene match. Germline V gene data show CDR1 as MNHEY and CDR2 as SVGAGI. The CDR3 DNA follows: TGTGCCAGCGGGTCCGGGACAGGGTATTCACCCCTCCACTTT. This gives the protein CASGSGTGYSPLHF.

This clone showed up just once. In nucleotides, the CDR3 is TGTGCCAGCAGTGGCAGCAACTCTGGGGCCAACGTCCTGACTTTC. It translates to CASSGSNSGANVLTF. The chain employs TRBV6-4 and TRBJ2-6; D ambiguous. This CDR3 spans 15 amino acids. Per germline, CDR1 MRHNA and CDR2 SNTAGT. Trimming pared 4 bases from V and 0 bases from J, leaving 7 bases between.

The J gene is TRBJ2-3, the V gene TRBV4-2; D possibly corresponds to TRBD2 (5 bases). The CDR3 contains 14 residues. V was pared by 6 bases and J by 1 base, with 11 bases between. The V gene's germline CDR1 is LGHNA and CDR2 YNFKEQ. The CDR3 DNA is TGTGCCAGCAGGTTGGCGGGCCGCACAGATACGCAGTATTTT. This encodes CASRLAGRTDTQYF.

The V gene is TRBV19, the J gene TRBJ2-2, with D perhaps TRBD2 (5 bases). Trimming cost V 5 bases and J 4 bases, with 14 bases left between them. Germline V gives CDR1 LNHDA, CDR2 SQIVND (reference sequence). The CDR3 is 15 amino acids. CDR3 region: CASSLLAGVTGELFF. The CDR3 nucleotides are TGTGCCAGTAGTCTTTTAGCCGGGGTCACCGGGGAGCTGTTTTTT.